This T cell receptor (beta chain) is from a study of blood T cells in healthy people across ages. Russia was home to the donors, healthy Caucasian individuals aged roughly 6 to 100. Study results and limitations: No conclusive comparison of naive versus antigen-experienced cells was possible with unsorted PBMCs. More naive CD4+ cells and higher diversity marked long-lived donors relative to aged donors.

Concerning this clonotype: Its antigen is undetermined.

For the second PCR, which ran for roughly 6 to 11 cycles, a sample-barcoded 5' primer and a J-beta primer mix were used. Every single cDNA molecule received a tag from a template-switch adaptor with 12 random nucleotides. TCRdb reanalysed the 5' RACE reads using MiXCR and keeps one entry per CDR3 protein. The table records some 1.6 million distinct CDR3 sequences, 30% to 35% of them present only once. V lost 0 bases, J lost 6 bases, and 6 bases stayed unmatched. This CDR3 comprises 16 residues. CDR1 is LGHNA, CDR2 YNFKEQ, per germline. J is TRBJ2-1 and V is TRBV4-2; 9 bases line up with TRBD2. Material: blood. The clonotype originates from a woman in her twenties or thirties in good health. This chain's CDR3 is CASSQDGRGGANEQFF. CDR3 nucleotide sequence: TGTGCCAGCAGCCAAGACGGGCGGGGGGGGGCCAATGAGCAGTTCTTC.